Shown below are 14 T cell receptor beta chains from a single sample sequenced in a study of identical twins. TCRdb re-called the 5' RACE reads with MiXCR, one entry per CDR3 protein. This table has under 300,000 distinct CDR3 sequences, approximately 12% appearing once. The same sample was also studied in work on yellow fever vaccine responses in identical twins.

Sequences were obtained from memory (CD45RO+) T cells sorted from blood. Receptors were obtained from a woman aged 18-30 years in good health.

This clonotype occurred a few times. V usage is TRBV5-1 and J usage is TRBJ2-7; TRBD1 agrees at 7 bases. This CDR3 has 15 amino acids. Trimming cost V 4 bases and J 6 bases; bases outside gene matches: 13. Germline V gene data show CDR1 as SGHRS and CDR2 as YFSETQ. This CDR3 is CASSATTGTMSEQYF. DNA of the CDR3: TGCGCCAGCAGCGCGACGACAGGGACGATGAGCGAGCAGTACTTC.

This clonotype was counted many times. The chain joins TRBV29-1 to TRBJ2-3; 10 bases align to TRBD2. Germline V gene sequence: CDR1 SQVTM, CDR2 ANQGSEA. V was pared by 7 bases and J by 0 bases, with 16 bases of the junction left unmatched. CDR3 length: 18 residues. CDR3 coding DNA: TGCAGCGCCAACTCCGGTACTAGCGGGGTACACAGCACAGATACGCAGTATTTT. It translates to CSANSGTSGVHSTDTQYF.

The chain links TRBV5-1 to TRBJ2-4; D not resolved. The V gene lost 2 bases and the J gene lost 3 bases, with 3 bases spanning the gap. The CDR3 runs 12 residues. Germline CDR1 is SGHRS and CDR2 is YFSETQ. The CDR3 region is CASSLNKNIQYF. DNA of the CDR3: TGCGCCAGCAGCTTAAACAAAAACATTCAGTACTTC.

This clonotype was seen only a few times. The V and J genes are TRBV6-1 and TRBJ2-7; 7 nucleotides match TRBD1. CDR1 is MNHNS and CDR2 is SASEGT in the germline V gene. CDR3 size: 13 residues. V was pared by 4 bases and J by 3 bases, with 3 bases of the junction left unmatched. The CDR3 here is CASSAGQVYEQYF. CDR3 nucleotides: TGTGCCAGCAGTGCTGGACAGGTCTACGAGCAGTACTTC.

This clonotype was found many times. The chain uses TRBV12-3 or TRBV12-4 and TRBJ2-1; 8 nucleotides align to TRBD1. The ends lost 6 bases at V and 8 bases at J; junction bases unmatched: 6. The CDR3 is 13 residues long. The chain's CDR3 is CASSKTGVHEQFF. The CDR3 coding sequence is TGTGCCAGCAGCAAGACAGGGGTCCATGAGCAGTTCTTC.

This clonotype occurred a few times. V is TRBV7-2 and J is TRBJ2-1; 9 nucleotides agree with TRBD1. V trimming: 4 bases; J trimming: 15 bases; junction bases outside the gene matches: 10. Germline values: CDR1 SGHTA, CDR2 FQGNSA. CDR3 length: 13 residues. The DNA for the CDR3 is TGTGCCAGCAGCTCGTACGGGGGACAGGGATTGTTCTTC. Translated: CASSSYGGQGLFF. Based on the CDR3 plus reference TRBV7-2 and TRBJ2-1, the full variable domain is GAGVSQSPSNKVTEKGKDVELRCDPISGHTALYWYRQSLGQGLEFLIYFQGNSAPDKSGLPSDRFSAERTGGSVSTLTIQRTQQEDSAVYLCASSSYGGQGLFFGPGTRLTVL.

This clonotype was found a few times. This chain links TRBV11-2 with TRBJ2-1, with a possible D match to TRBD1 (6 bases). The germline CDR1 and CDR2 sequences are SGHAT and FQNNGV. The V end lost 6 bases, the J end lost 1 base, and 10 bases lay between the germline ends. The CDR3 runs 14 residues. The CDR3 DNA sequence: TGTGCCAGCAGTTCCGGGACATCCTACAATGAGCAGTTCTTC. This translates into CASSSGTSYNEQFF.

This chain joins TRBV24-1 and TRBJ2-1, with D hard to call. Germline CDR1 and CDR2: KGHDR and SFDVKD. The V end was cut by 4 bases, the J end by 8 bases, with 11 bases between. CDR3 length: 13 residues. The CDR3 reads CATSDREPDEQFF. The CDR3 DNA reads as TGTGCCACCAGTGACCGCGAGCCAGATGAGCAGTTCTTC.

A note on this clonotype: The conserved phenylalanine or tryptophan is not found at the CDR3 terminus, so this likely reflects a read error. The genes are TRBV11-3 and TRBJ2-5; D may be TRBD1 or TRBD2 (5 bases each). V lost 5 bases to trimming and J lost 3 bases, with 13 bases between them. There are 14 residues in the CDR3. The germline V gene encodes CDR1 SGHNT and CDR2 YENEEA. The CDR3 bases are TGTGCCAGCAGCCCAGAGGGACGAGAAGAGACCCAGTACTAC. Translated, it gives CASSPEGREETQYY.

This chain joins TRBV3-1 and TRBJ2-5, with D unresolved. Germline V CDR1 and CDR2: LGHDT, YNNKEL (reference sequence). The V end was cut by 5 bases, the J end by 3 bases, with 16 bases between. This CDR3 spans 15 amino acids. CDR3 residues: CASSLQGTIKETQYF. The CDR3, as DNA: TGTGCCAGCAGCTTACAAGGCACTATCAAAGAGACCCAGTACTTC.

This clonotype was counted only a few times. This rearrangement joins TRBV7-2 to TRBJ2-5, with TRBD1 matching over 8 bases. CDR1 is SGHTA, CDR2 FQGNSA, per germline. V shed 6 bases and J 2 bases; nucleotides not matched to a gene: 8. The CDR3 has 15 amino acids. In DNA, the CDR3 is TGTGCCAGCAGGGGCAACAGGGGGGCACAAGAGACCCAGTACTTC. This translates into CASRGNRGAQETQYF.

The sample holds a few counts of this clonotype. The chain has TRBV12-3 or TRBV12-4 and TRBJ2-1, with D possibly matching TRBD2 (5 bases). CDR3 length equals 13 residues. The germline V and J ends were trimmed by 6 bases and 4 bases, with 10 bases remaining between them. The chain's CDR3 is CASRVRDYNEQFF. DNA of the CDR3: TGTGCCAGCAGAGTACGGGATTACAATGAGCAGTTCTTC.

The chain couples TRBV10-3 to TRBJ2-3; TRBD2 might be the D (6 bases). Trimming removed 7 bases from V and 5 bases from J, with 16 bases in between. The germline V gene encodes CDR1 ENHRY and CDR2 SYGVKD. The CDR3 is 14 residues long. The CDR3, as DNA: TGTGCCATCACCACGGGGGATCACGTAGATACGCAGTATTTT. It is translated as CAITTGDHVDTQYF.

This clonotype has just a few counts. The chain employs TRBV28 and TRBJ2-2; tentatively, D is TRBD1 (6 bases). Germline V gene sequence: CDR1 MDHEN, CDR2 SYDVKM. The CDR3 runs 15 residues. V gave up 5 bases and J gave up 4 bases, with 14 bases separating them. The DNA for the CDR3 is TGTGCCAGCAGTATACAGGGCAGGGGCACCGGGGAGCTGTTTTTT. It is translated as CASSIQGRGTGELFF.